This T cell receptor (beta chain) was retrieved from a study of blood T cell repertoires in COVID-19. Study as a whole: PBMCs, B-cell-depleted T cells, or T cells were the source of the cDNA or gDNA that made up the material.

Per the authors' pipeline: Cell counts per sample came from amplifying reference gene primers. Clones were read by immunoSEQ multiplex PCR, and TCRdb kept only the in-frame ones, dropping some. V, J and clone size were drawn from that table, and D and trimming were deduced from the DNA. In the table there are 70,000 to 95,000 clones, 75% to 90% of which are singletons. The CDR3 spans 14 residues. V trimming: 2 bases; J trimming: 6 bases; junction bases outside the gene matches: 6. Germline V gives CDR1 SGDLS, CDR2 YYNGEE. This clonotype was obtained from a woman in her forties with active or convalescent COVID-19. Specimen: peripheral blood. The rearrangement links TRBV9 to TRBJ2-3, with 7 bases that match TRBD1. The CDR3 nucleotides read TGTGCCAGCAGCGTGAAAACAGGGGACGATACGCAGTATTTT. Amino acid sequence: CASSVKTGDDTQYF.